The clone carrying this T cell receptor beta chain was observed a few times. What it binds is not known. These data are taken from a study of T-cell reconstitution after alpha-beta-depleted transplantation in children. Preparation of the TCRbeta library used unique molecular identifiers. In TCRdb, the PCR reads were re-called with MiXCR into one record per CDR3 protein. The table records about 510,000 distinct CDR3 sequences, 9.5% to 12% of them present only once. Study-level points and caveats: Expanded graft clones, several hundred of them, were reportedly the source of alpha-beta T cells about two months after transplant. Among T cells one year after transplant, newly produced cells accounted for most counts and diversity. At day 60, the high TCRbeta diversity found in some patients originated from recipient T cells and thymic progenitors that had survived.

Per germline, CDR1 MDHEN and CDR2 SYDVKM. The CDR3 is 13 amino acids. Between the trimmed V and J ends, which lost 8 bases and 4 bases, there was a span of 14 bases. The sequence came from a female patient between 2 and 15 years old who had a stem cell transplant for aplastic anemia, so the T cells may come from the graft donor. The V and J genes are TRBV28 and TRBJ1-2; no reliable D call. Material: PBMCs, mostly from graft donor cells, obtained 180 days after TCRalphabeta/CD19-depleted stem cell transplant. The CDR3 is CASAEGLFYGYTF. As DNA, the CDR3 is TGTGCCAGCGCCGAAGGCCTTTTCTATGGCTACACCTTC.